Listed below are T cell receptor beta chains from one sample, sequenced in a study of identical twins. TCRdb reanalysed the 5' RACE reads using MiXCR and keeps one entry per CDR3 protein. Of roughly 700,000 distinct CDR3 sequences detected, 8.6% appear once; the ten largest clones hold 0.8% to 1%. This sample was also put to use in a study of yellow fever vaccine responses in identical twins.

Sequenced material: PBMCs. Receptors were obtained from a woman between 18 and 29 years old in good health. CDR3s include the opening cysteine and the closing phenylalanine or tryptophan. Each record gives: V gene, D gene, J gene, CDR3 protein. The D gene is left open where the match is weak.

TRBV2,.,TRBJ2-1,CASSAGWGIAYNEQFF
TRBV20-1,.,TRBJ2-2,CSARDLDANTGELFF
TRBV6-5,.,TRBJ2-7,CASSYSGRQYEQYF
TRBV18,.,TRBJ2-5,CASSANGQETQYF
TRBV29-1,.,TRBJ1-1,CSVGGAEAFF
TRBV29-1,TRBD1,TRBJ2-5,CSVPDRGGETQYF
TRBV20-1,.,TRBJ2-7,CSAGPWAGYEQYF
TRBV7-9,.,TRBJ2-1,CASSLAASYEQFF
TRBV4-1,.,TRBJ2-7,CASSQQGLPSYEQYF
TRBV12-3/TRBV12-4,.,TRBJ2-7,CASSLRGRGSYEQYF
TRBV11-1,TRBD2,TRBJ2-5,CASSFPPRNNLAGSETQYF
TRBV15,.,TRBJ2-5,CATSREDSQETQYF
TRBV24-1,.,TRBJ2-3,CATSVRGRKEDTQYF
TRBV4-3,.,TRBJ1-2,CASSQDRGTGKDGYTF
TRBV7-2,.,TRBJ2-5,CASSLAGQFQETQYF
TRBV12-3/TRBV12-4,.,TRBJ1-4,CASSLDRGLGEKLFF
TRBV24-1,TRBD1,TRBJ1-1,CATRTGLNTEAFF
TRBV6-1,TRBD1,TRBJ2-1,CASRQDRGLSNEQFF
TRBV4-3,TRBD1,TRBJ2-2,CASSQEWTGLNTGELFF
TRBV12-3/TRBV12-4,.,TRBJ2-5,CASSRRPTNQETQYF
TRBV6-5,.,TRBJ2-7,CASSYGGREQYF
TRBV7-9,.,TRBJ2-1,CASSPNFFEYNEQFF
TRBV20-1,TRBD1,TRBJ1-1,CSARDLDRVNTEAFF
TRBV12-3/TRBV12-4,TRBD2,TRBJ2-1,CASSRAGTSGSEQFF
TRBV4-3,.,TRBJ2-2,CASSPGTDHTGELFF
TRBV7-2,.,TRBJ2-7,CASSLGGTVSYEQYF
TRBV15,TRBD1,TRBJ1-2,CATSRLDREIGGYTF
TRBV6-5,TRBD1,TRBJ1-1,CASSYPGQAKAFF
TRBV6-5,.,TRBJ2-7,CASSYSPRDTYEQYF
TRBV7-9,.,TRBJ2-5,CASSSGTTGQETQYF
TRBV4-3,.,TRBJ2-1,CASSPAGSQKDNEQFF
TRBV4-3,TRBD1,TRBJ2-1,CASSARQGDNEQFF
TRBV7-9,.,TRBJ2-1,CASSHDLGQTKNEQFF
TRBV5-1,.,TRBJ2-2,CASSLAGETGELFF
TRBV5-6,.,TRBJ2-5,CASSLSGQRQETQYF
TRBV12-3/TRBV12-4,TRBD1,TRBJ1-2,CASTPRGQLGYTF
TRBV12-3/TRBV12-4,TRBD1,TRBJ2-3,CTFSSGQGIGLGTDTQYF
TRBV7-6,TRBD1,TRBJ2-7,CASSPVGRTGAEQYF
TRBV20-1,.,TRBJ1-6,CSARDLIGSYNSPLHF
TRBV7-3,TRBD2,TRBJ2-3,CASSLTSSGVSSTDTQYF
TRBV29-1,.,TRBJ2-3,CSVEGLHFTTDTQYF
TRBV4-1,.,TRBJ1-1,CASSQRGGAGTEAFF
TRBV18,.,TRBJ2-7,CASSRTRDILSYEQYF
TRBV3-1,TRBD2,TRBJ2-7,CASSQYAGGPYEQYF
TRBV6-2/TRBV6-3,.,TRBJ2-1,CASSYLASGAKDEQFF
TRBV5-1,.,TRBJ2-7,CASSLEGVLRSYEQYF